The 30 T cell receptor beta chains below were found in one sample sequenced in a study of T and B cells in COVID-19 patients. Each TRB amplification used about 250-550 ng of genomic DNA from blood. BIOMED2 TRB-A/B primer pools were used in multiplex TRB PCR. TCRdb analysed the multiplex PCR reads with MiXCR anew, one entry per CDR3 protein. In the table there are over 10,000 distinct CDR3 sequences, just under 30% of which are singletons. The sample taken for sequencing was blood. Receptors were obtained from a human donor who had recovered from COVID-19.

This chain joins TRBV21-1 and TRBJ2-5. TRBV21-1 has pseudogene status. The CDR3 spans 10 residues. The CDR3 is CARKQETQYF. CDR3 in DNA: TGTGCCAGAAAACAAGAGACCCAGTACTTC.

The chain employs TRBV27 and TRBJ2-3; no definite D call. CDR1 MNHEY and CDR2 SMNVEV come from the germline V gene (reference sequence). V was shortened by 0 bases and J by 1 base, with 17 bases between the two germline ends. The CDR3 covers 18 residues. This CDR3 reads CASSLSNRLGFGTDTQYF. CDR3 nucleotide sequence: TGTGCCAGCAGTTTATCGAATCGACTGGGTTTCGGCACAGATACGCAGTATTTT.

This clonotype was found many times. The CDR3 loop is CASRDPGETQYF. The CDR3 DNA is TGTGCCAGCAGAGACCCAGGGGAGACCCAGTACTTC. V usage is TRBV27 and J usage is TRBJ2-5, with D tentatively TRBD1 (5 bases). The CDR3 has 12 amino acids. Trimming took 6 bases from V and 5 from J, leaving 10 bases between them. Germline CDR1 and CDR2: MNHEY and SMNVEV (reference sequence).

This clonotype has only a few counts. CDR3 sequence reads: CASSTSSNYGYTF. In nucleotides, the CDR3 is TGTGCCAGCAGTACGAGTTCTAACTATGGCTACACCTTC. The chain employs TRBV27 and TRBJ1-2, with D unresolved. V lost 5 bases and J lost 0, with 7 bases in between. In germline, CDR1 is MNHEY, CDR2 SMNVEV (reference sequence). This CDR3 region has 13 residues.

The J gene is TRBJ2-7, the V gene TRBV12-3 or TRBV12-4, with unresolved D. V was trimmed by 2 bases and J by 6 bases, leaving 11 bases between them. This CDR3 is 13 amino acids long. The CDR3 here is CASSLLGYGEQYF. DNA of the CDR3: TGTGCCAGCAGTTTACTGGGATACGGCGAGCAGTACTTC.

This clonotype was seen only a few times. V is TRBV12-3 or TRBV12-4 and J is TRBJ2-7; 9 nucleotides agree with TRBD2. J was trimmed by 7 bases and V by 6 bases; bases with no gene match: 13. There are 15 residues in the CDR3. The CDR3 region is CASRTGVAGDGEQYF. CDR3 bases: TGTGCCAGCAGAACGGGTGTAGCGGGAGATGGTGAGCAGTACTTC.

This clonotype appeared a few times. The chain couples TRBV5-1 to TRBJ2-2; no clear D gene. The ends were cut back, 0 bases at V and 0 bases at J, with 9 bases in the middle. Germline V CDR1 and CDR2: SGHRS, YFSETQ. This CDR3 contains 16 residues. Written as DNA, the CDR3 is TGCGCCAGCAGCTTGGTGTGGGGATCGAACACCGGGGAGCTGTTTTTT. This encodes CASSLVWGSNTGELFF.

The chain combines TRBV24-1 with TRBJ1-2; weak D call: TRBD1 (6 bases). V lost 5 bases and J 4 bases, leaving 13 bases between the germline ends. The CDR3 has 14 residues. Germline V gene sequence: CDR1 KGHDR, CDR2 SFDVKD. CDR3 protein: CATSGGGFGYGYTF. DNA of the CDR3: TGTGCCACCAGTGGCGGGGGCTTTGGCTATGGCTACACCTTC.

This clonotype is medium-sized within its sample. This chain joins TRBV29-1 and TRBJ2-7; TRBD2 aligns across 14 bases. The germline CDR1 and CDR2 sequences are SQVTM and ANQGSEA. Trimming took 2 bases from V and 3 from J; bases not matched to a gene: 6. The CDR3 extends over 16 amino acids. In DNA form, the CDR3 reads TGCAGCGTTGAATCGACTAGCGGGAGGGCTAACTACGAGCAGTACGTC. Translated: CSVESTSGRANYEQYV.

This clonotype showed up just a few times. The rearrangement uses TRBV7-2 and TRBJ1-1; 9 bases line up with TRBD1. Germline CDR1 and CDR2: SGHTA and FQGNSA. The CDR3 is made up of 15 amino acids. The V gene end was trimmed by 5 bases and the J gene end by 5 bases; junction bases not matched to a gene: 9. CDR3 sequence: CASSATGQGRTEAFF. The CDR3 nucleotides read TGTGCCAGCAGCGCAACGGGACAGGGAAGAACTGAAGCTTTCTTT.

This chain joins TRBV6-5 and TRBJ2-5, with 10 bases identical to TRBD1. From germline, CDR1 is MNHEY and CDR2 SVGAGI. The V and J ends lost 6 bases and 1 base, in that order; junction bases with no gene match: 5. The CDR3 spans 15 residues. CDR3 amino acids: CASSLGTGAQETQYF. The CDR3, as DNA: TGTGCCAGCAGCCTGGGGACAGGGGCCCAAGAGACCCAGTACTTC.

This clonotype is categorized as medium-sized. CDR3 in DNA: TGTGCCAGCAGTTACCAGGGGAGGGCCGGGGAGCAGTTCTTC. Translating it yields CASSYQGRAGEQFF. V usage is TRBV6-5 and J usage is TRBJ2-1; D possibly corresponds to TRBD2 (7 bases). V was trimmed by 2 bases and J by 10 bases, leaving 15 bases between them. CDR3 length equals 14 residues. Looked up from germline, CDR1 is MNHEY and CDR2 is SVGAGI.

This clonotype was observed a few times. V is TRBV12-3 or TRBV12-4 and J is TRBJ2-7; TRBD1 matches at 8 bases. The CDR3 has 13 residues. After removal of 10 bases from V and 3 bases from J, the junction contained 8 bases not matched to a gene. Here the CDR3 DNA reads TGTGCCACTCAGGGGGCCCCCCTCTACGAGCAGTACTTC. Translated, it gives CATQGAPLYEQYF.

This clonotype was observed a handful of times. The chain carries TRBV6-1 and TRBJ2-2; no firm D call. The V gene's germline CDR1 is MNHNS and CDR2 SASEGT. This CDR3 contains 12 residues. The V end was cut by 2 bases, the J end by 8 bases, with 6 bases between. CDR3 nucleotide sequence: TGTGCCAGCAGTGAAAGGAGTGGGGAGCTGTTTTTT. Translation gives CASSERSGELFF.

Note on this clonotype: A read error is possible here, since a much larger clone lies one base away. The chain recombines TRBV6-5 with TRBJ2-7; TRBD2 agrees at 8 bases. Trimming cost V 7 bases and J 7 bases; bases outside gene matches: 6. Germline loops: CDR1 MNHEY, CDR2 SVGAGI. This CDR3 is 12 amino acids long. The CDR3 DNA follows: TGTGCCAGCACTAACACGGGGGGGGAGCAGTACGTC. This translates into CASTNTGGEQYV.

The CDR3, as DNA: TGTGCCAGCAGCTTAGGAGCAGGGGGCCCCGGTACCGGGGAGCTGTTTTTT. Protein product: CASSLGAGGPGTGELFF. The rearrangement joins TRBV7-6 to TRBJ2-2, with TRBD1 identical over 8 bases. The junction had 9 bases not matched to a gene; V was cut back by 1 base and J by 5 bases. The germline gives CDR1 SGHVS, CDR2 FNYEAQ. This CDR3 has 17 amino acids.

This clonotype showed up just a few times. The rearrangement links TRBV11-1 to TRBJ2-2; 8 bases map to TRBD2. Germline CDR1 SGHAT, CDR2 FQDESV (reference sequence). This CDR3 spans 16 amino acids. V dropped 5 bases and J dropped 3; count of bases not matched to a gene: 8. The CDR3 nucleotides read TGTGCCAGCAGCCCACGGGCTAGCGGGTACACCGGGGAGCTGTTTTTT. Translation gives CASSPRASGYTGELFF. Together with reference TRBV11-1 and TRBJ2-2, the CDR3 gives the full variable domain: EAEVAQSPRYKITEKSQAVAFWCDPISGHATLYWYRQILGQGPELLVQFQDESVVDDSQLPKDRFSAERLKGVDSTLKIQPAELGDSAMYLCASSPRASGYTGELFFGEGSRLTVL.

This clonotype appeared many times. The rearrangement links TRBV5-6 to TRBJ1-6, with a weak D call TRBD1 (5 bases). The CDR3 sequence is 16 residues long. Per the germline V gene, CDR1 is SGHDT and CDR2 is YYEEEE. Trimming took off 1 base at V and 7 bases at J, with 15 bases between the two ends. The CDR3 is CASSLTKGLPNSPLHF. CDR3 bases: TGTGCCAGCAGCTTGACAAAGGGACTACCCAATTCACCCCTCCACTTT.

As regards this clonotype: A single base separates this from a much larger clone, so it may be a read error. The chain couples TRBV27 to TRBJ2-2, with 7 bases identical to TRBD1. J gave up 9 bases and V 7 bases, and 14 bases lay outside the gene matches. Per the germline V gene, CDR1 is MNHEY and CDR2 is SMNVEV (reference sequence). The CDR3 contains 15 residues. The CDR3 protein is CASKGAGTGFRELFF. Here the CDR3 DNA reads TGTGCCAGCAAGGGGGCGGGTACAGGGTTTAGGGAGCTGTTTTTT.

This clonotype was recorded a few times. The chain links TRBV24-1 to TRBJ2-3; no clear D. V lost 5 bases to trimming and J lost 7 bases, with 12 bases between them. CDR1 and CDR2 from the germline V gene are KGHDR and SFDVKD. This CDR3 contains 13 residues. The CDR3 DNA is TGTGCCACCAGTGCCCCTATGCCCCATACGCAGTATTTT. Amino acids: CATSAPMPHTQYF.

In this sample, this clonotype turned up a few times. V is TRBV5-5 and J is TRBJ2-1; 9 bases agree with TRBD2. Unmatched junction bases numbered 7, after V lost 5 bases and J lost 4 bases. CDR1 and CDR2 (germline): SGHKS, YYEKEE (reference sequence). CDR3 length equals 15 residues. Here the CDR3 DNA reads TGTGCCAGCAGTTCCCTAGCGGGAACATACAATGAGCAGTTCTTC. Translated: CASSSLAGTYNEQFF.

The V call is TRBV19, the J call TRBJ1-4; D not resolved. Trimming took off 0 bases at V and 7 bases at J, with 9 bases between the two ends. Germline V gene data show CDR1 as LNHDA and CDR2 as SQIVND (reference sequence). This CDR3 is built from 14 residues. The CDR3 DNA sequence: TGTGCCAGTAGTATAGATAGGTGGTCTGAAAAACTGTTTTTT. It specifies CASSIDRWSEKLFF.

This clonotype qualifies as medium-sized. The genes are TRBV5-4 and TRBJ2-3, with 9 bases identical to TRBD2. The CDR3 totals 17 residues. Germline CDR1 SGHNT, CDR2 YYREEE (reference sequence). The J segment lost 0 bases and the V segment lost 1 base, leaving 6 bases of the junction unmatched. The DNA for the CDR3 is TGTGCCAGCAGCTTGCGAGGCGGACTAGCGAGCACAGATACGCAGTATTTT. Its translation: CASSLRGGLASTDTQYF. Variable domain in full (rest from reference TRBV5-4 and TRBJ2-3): ETGVTQSPTHLIKTRGQQVTLRCSSQSGHNTVSWYQQALGQGPQFIFQYYREEENGRGNFPPRFSGLQFPNYSSELNVNALELDDSALYLCASSLRGGLASTDTQYFGPGTRLTVL.

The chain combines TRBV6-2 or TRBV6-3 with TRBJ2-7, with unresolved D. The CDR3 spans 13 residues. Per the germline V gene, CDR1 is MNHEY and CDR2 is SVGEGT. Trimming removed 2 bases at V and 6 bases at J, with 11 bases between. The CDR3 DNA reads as TGTGCCAGCAGTTACCACTGGCACCCCGAGCAGTACTTC. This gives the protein CASSYHWHPEQYF.

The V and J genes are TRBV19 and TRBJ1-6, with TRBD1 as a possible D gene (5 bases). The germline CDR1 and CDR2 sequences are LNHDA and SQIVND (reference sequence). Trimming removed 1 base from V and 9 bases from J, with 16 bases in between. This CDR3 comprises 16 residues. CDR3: CASSIVGTITASPLHF. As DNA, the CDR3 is TGTGCCAGTAGTATAGTAGGGACGATTACTGCTTCACCCCTCCACTTT. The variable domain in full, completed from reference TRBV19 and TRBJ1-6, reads DGGITQSPKYLFRKEGQNVTLSCEQNLNHDAMYWYRQDPGQGLRLIYYSQIVNDFQKGDIAEGYSVSREKKESFPLTVTSAQKNPTAFYLCASSIVGTITASPLHFGNGTRLTVT.

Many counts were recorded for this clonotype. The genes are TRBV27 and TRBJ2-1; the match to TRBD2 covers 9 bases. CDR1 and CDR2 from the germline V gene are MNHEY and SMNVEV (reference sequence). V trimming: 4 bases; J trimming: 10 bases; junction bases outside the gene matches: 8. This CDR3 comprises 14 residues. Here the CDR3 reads CASSYAGGLREQFF. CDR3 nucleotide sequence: TGTGCCAGCAGTTATGCGGGAGGGCTCCGGGAGCAGTTCTTC.

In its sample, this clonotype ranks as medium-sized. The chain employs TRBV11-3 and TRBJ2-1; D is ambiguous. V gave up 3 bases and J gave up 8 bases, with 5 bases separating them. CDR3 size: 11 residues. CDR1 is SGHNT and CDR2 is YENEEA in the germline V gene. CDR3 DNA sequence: TGTGCCAGCAGCTTCTCGTATGAGCAGTTCTTC. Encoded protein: CASSFSYEQFF.

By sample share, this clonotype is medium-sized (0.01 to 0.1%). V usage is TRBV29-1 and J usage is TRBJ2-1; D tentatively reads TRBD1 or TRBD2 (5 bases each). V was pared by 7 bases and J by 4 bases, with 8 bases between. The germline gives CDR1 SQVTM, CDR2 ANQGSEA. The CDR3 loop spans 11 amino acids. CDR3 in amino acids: CSEGRYNEQFF. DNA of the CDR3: TGCAGCGAGGGACGGTACAATGAGCAGTTCTTC.

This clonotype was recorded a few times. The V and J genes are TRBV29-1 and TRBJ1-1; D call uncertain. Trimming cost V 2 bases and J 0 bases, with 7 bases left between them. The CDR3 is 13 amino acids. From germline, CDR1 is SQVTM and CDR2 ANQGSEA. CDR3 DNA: TGCAGCGTTGAATTATCCATGAACACTGAAGCTTTCTTT. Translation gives CSVELSMNTEAFF. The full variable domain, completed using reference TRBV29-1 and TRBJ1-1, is SAVISQKPSRDICQRGTSLTIQCQVDSQVTMMFWYRQQPGQSLTLIATANQGSEATYESGFVIDKFPISRPNLTFSTLTVSNMSPEDSSIYLCSVELSMNTEAFFGQGTRLTVV.

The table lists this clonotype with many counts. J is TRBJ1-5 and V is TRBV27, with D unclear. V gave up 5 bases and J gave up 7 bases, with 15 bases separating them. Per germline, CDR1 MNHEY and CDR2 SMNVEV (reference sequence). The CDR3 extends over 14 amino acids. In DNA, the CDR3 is TGTGCCAGCAGTCCCGACACCTCCGGACAGCCCCAGCATTTT. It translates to CASSPDTSGQPQHF.